This is a list of T cell receptor beta chains from one sample in a study of blood T cells in healthy people across ages. A single record per CDR3 protein comes from TCRdb applying MiXCR to the 5' RACE reads. The repertoire has over 300,000 distinct CDR3 sequences, over 45% of them found once; the top ten carry about 54%. Material for sequencing was blood. These receptors were collected from a man aged 55-75 years in good health. CDR3s include the opening cysteine and the closing phenylalanine or tryptophan. Fields, in order: J gene, clone size, V gene, D gene, CDR3 protein, CDR3 DNA. D genes are given only for firm matches. Size tells how often a clone was seen (once, few, many) or the class of an expanded clone, and some rows leave it out.

j_call: TRBJ2-3
clone_size: .
v_call: TRBV5-6
d_call: .
cdr3_aa: CASSLQIRPPNVADTQYF
cdr3_nt: TGTGCCAGCAGCTTGCAAATCCGCCCCCCTAACGTGGCAGATACGCAGTATTTT

j_call: TRBJ2-5
clone_size: few
v_call: TRBV5-6
d_call: TRBD1
cdr3_aa: CASSFGTGAEGEQYF
cdr3_nt: TGTGCCAGCAGCTTCGGAACAGGGGCCGAAGGGGAGCAGTACTTC

j_call: TRBJ1-2
clone_size: few
v_call: TRBV5-4
d_call: TRBD1
cdr3_aa: CASTPQGRRDGYTF
cdr3_nt: TGTGCCAGCACCCCACAGGGGCGCCGCGATGGCTACACCTTC

j_call: TRBJ2-7
clone_size: .
v_call: TRBV29-1
d_call: TRBD2
cdr3_aa: CSVDGRHSGERYEQYF
cdr3_nt: TGCAGCGTTGACGGCCGCCATAGCGGGGAACGATACGAGCAGTACTTC

j_call: TRBJ2-1
clone_size: .
v_call: TRBV11-2
d_call: .
cdr3_aa: CASSLSRTRNEQFF
cdr3_nt: TGTGCCAGCAGCCTCTCTCGGACCCGCAATGAGCAGTTCTTC

j_call: TRBJ2-5
clone_size: few
v_call: TRBV24-1
d_call: .
cdr3_aa: CATSEGGRETQYF
cdr3_nt: TGTGCCACCAGTGAGGGGGGCAGAGAGACCCAGTACTTC

j_call: TRBJ1-2
clone_size: .
v_call: TRBV3-1
d_call: .
cdr3_aa: CASSHIYGYTF
cdr3_nt: TGTGCCAGCAGCCACATTTATGGCTACACCTTC

j_call: TRBJ2-5
clone_size: .
v_call: TRBV29-1
d_call: TRBD2
cdr3_aa: CSVEGLRTSGSNEQYF
cdr3_nt: TGCAGCGTTGAAGGATTGAGGACTAGCGGGAGTAATGAGCAGTACTTC

j_call: TRBJ1-2
clone_size: .
v_call: TRBV4-2
d_call: TRBD1
cdr3_aa: CASSLRDRAESYGYTF
cdr3_nt: TGTGCCAGCAGCCTTCGGGACAGGGCGGAAAGCTATGGCTACACCTTC

j_call: TRBJ2-5
clone_size: many
v_call: TRBV6-2/TRBV6-3
d_call: .
cdr3_aa: CASTDPPRGTETQYF
cdr3_nt: TGTGCCAGCACCGACCCGCCGCGGGGCACAGAGACCCAGTACTTC

j_call: TRBJ2-3
clone_size: .
v_call: TRBV7-8
d_call: .
cdr3_aa: CASSPRGASATDTQYF
cdr3_nt: TGTGCCAGCAGCCCGAGGGGGGCGTCTGCCACAGATACGCAGTATTTT

j_call: TRBJ2-7
clone_size: .
v_call: TRBV7-2
d_call: TRBD1
cdr3_aa: CASSKSRQGDYEQYF
cdr3_nt: TGTGCCAGCAGCAAAAGTCGACAGGGTGACTACGAGCAGTACTTC

j_call: TRBJ1-2
clone_size: .
v_call: TRBV5-1
d_call: .
cdr3_aa: CASSLVTQYYGYTF
cdr3_nt: TGCGCCAGCAGCTTGGTTACGCAGTACTATGGCTACACCTTC

j_call: TRBJ1-1
clone_size: .
v_call: TRBV20-1
d_call: .
cdr3_aa: CSASRDMNTEAFF
cdr3_nt: TGCAGTGCTAGCAGGGACATGAACACTGAAGCTTTCTTT

j_call: TRBJ2-1
clone_size: few
v_call: TRBV20-1
d_call: .
cdr3_aa: CSARPVRGSYNEQFF
cdr3_nt: TGCAGTGCTAGACCAGTAAGGGGCTCCTACAATGAGCAGTTCTTC

j_call: TRBJ2-5
clone_size: .
v_call: TRBV29-1
d_call: TRBD2
cdr3_aa: CSVSRGVGQETQYF
cdr3_nt: TGCAGCGTTTCCCGGGGGGTAGGCCAAGAGACCCAGTACTTC

j_call: TRBJ1-2
clone_size: few
v_call: TRBV7-2
d_call: TRBD1
cdr3_aa: CASSLNRDRGGYTF
cdr3_nt: TGTGCCAGCAGCCTCAACCGGGACAGGGGTGGCTACACCTTC

j_call: TRBJ2-7
clone_size: .
v_call: TRBV9
d_call: .
cdr3_aa: CASSVGQGTGGPHEQYF
cdr3_nt: TGTGCCAGCAGCGTGGGACAGGGTACGGGAGGGCCCCACGAGCAGTACTTC

j_call: TRBJ2-7
clone_size: many
v_call: TRBV20-1
d_call: TRBD2
cdr3_aa: CSARSIAGSYEQYF
cdr3_nt: TGCAGTGCTAGGTCTATAGCGGGCTCCTACGAGCAGTACTTC

j_call: TRBJ2-4
clone_size: .
v_call: TRBV10-3
d_call: .
cdr3_aa: CAISESDISKNIQYF
cdr3_nt: TGTGCCATCAGTGAGTCGGACATTTCCAAAAACATTCAGTACTTC

j_call: TRBJ2-6
clone_size: .
v_call: TRBV7-2
d_call: .
cdr3_aa: CASSLRTTDSGANVLTF
cdr3_nt: TGTGCCAGCAGCCTCCGGACCACGGACTCTGGGGCCAACGTCCTGACTTTC

j_call: TRBJ2-7
clone_size: .
v_call: TRBV28
d_call: TRBD2
cdr3_aa: CASSLSDRGGRKYEQYF
cdr3_nt: TGTGCCAGCAGTTTATCGGATCGGGGCGGGAGAAAATACGAGCAGTACTTC

j_call: TRBJ1-2
clone_size: .
v_call: TRBV4-2
d_call: .
cdr3_aa: CASSQDRQVLYGYTF
cdr3_nt: TGTGCCAGCAGCCAAGATCGACAGGTTCTCTATGGCTACACCTTC

j_call: TRBJ1-2
clone_size: many
v_call: TRBV5-6
d_call: .
cdr3_aa: CASSLDYGYTF
cdr3_nt: TGTGCCAGCAGCTTGGACTATGGCTACACCTTC

j_call: TRBJ2-7
clone_size: once
v_call: TRBV30
d_call: TRBD2
cdr3_aa: CAWRRPGGGYEQYF
cdr3_nt: TGTGCCTGGAGAAGACCGGGAGGCGGCTACGAGCAGTACTTC

j_call: TRBJ2-7
clone_size: .
v_call: TRBV29-1
d_call: TRBD1
cdr3_aa: CSVPSGTGGPYEQYF
cdr3_nt: TGCAGCGTTCCGTCCGGGACAGGGGGTCCCTACGAGCAGTACTTC

j_call: TRBJ2-4
clone_size: few
v_call: TRBV10-2
d_call: .
cdr3_aa: CASTPSGAKNIQYF
cdr3_nt: TGCGCCAGCACGCCATCAGGGGCCAAAAACATTCAGTACTTC

j_call: TRBJ2-3
clone_size: few
v_call: TRBV20-1
d_call: TRBD2
cdr3_aa: CSARDGRGTDTQYF
cdr3_nt: TGCAGTGCTAGGGACGGGAGGGGGACAGATACGCAGTATTTT

j_call: TRBJ1-5
clone_size: many
v_call: TRBV10-3
d_call: .
cdr3_aa: CAISDTDINQPQHF
cdr3_nt: TGTGCCATCAGTGATACGGACATCAATCAGCCCCAGCATTTT

j_call: TRBJ2-6
clone_size: .
v_call: TRBV5-5
d_call: .
cdr3_aa: CASSLNLDGVRGANVLTF
cdr3_nt: TGTGCCAGCAGCTTGAACTTGGACGGGGTGCGGGGGGCCAACGTCCTGACTTTC

j_call: TRBJ1-1
clone_size: .
v_call: TRBV29-1
d_call: TRBD1
cdr3_aa: CSAWDRNTEAFF
cdr3_nt: TGCAGCGCCTGGGACAGGAACACTGAAGCTTTCTTT

j_call: TRBJ1-2
clone_size: .
v_call: TRBV7-2
d_call: .
cdr3_aa: CASSSDNNYGYTF
cdr3_nt: TGTGCCAGCAGTTCGGACAACAACTATGGCTACACCTTC

j_call: TRBJ2-4
clone_size: few
v_call: TRBV5-6
d_call: .
cdr3_aa: CASSGRAKNIQYF
cdr3_nt: TGTGCCAGCAGCGGACGCGCCAAAAACATTCAGTACTTC